This TCR beta chain was sequenced for a study of blood T cell repertoires in COVID-19. About the research overall: Sample material is recorded as cDNA or gDNA derived from T cells, B-cell-depleted T cells, or PBMCs.

CDR1 and CDR2 from the germline V gene are SGDLS and YYNGEE. Unmatched junction bases numbered 5, after V lost 3 bases and J lost 10 bases. The CDR3 spans 14 residues. Clones were read by immunoSEQ multiplex PCR, and TCRdb kept only the in-frame ones, dropping some. The sample lists about 150,000 clones, about 85% occurring once. The Seattle site enrolled patients during active infection and followed them longitudinally. The source material was peripheral blood. The sequence was collected from a man older than 75 with COVID-19, enrolled during active disease. The gene calls are TRBV9 and TRBJ1-6, with TRBD1 matching 9 bases. CDR3 amino acids: CASSERQGGSPLHF. The CDR3 DNA follows: TGTGCCAGCAGCGAACGACAGGGGGGCTCACCCCTCCACTTT.